This T cell receptor beta chain stems from a study of monozygotic twins with inflammatory bowel disease. Broader study findings: The existence of one strong signal or clonotype linked to IBD lacked support. There was no way to distinguish the different T cell subtypes.

Without any T cell sorting, total RNA was isolated from whole blood. CDR3 length: 18 amino acids. The V gene's germline CDR1 is MDHEN and CDR2 SYDVKM. On this clonotype itself: Its antigen is as yet unknown.

TCRdb derives one entry per CDR3 protein from the 5' RACE reads, leaving out DNA. The specimen's table records 350,000 to 550,000 distinct CDR3 sequences. V is TRBV28 and J is TRBJ2-2; TCRdb selects TRBD2, and the lack of DNA leaves this call unchecked. This TCR derives from a human donor with ulcerative colitis or Crohn's disease, or a healthy co-twin of an affected twin (not recorded which). What was sequenced was blood. The CDR3: CASSSPTSLPISTGELFF.